Listed below are T cell receptor beta chains from one sample, sequenced in a study of blood T cell repertoires in COVID-19. Profiled with immunoSEQ multiplex PCR; TCRdb holds only in-frame clones, not every one. The sample includes about 87,000 clones, roughly 86% of them seen just once. The sample taken for sequencing was peripheral blood. These receptors all stem from a human donor with acute or convalescent COVID-19. The donor label of this sample is uncertain. CDR3s include the opening cysteine and the closing phenylalanine or tryptophan. D genes are given only for firm matches. For some rows the clone size is stated as once, few or many, or as a class when expanded; others skip it.

V gene	D gene	clone size	J gene	CDR3 DNA	CDR3 protein
TRBV28	.	.	TRBJ1-6	TGTGCCAGCAGTTTAGATCAGGGGTTGACACCCCTCCACTTT	CASSLDQGLTPLHF
TRBV6-5	.	.	TRBJ1-1	TGTGCCAGCAGTTACGGAGGAGCCCTGAACACTGAAGCTTTCTTT	CASSYGGALNTEAFF
TRBV2	TRBD1	.	TRBJ1-6	TGTGCCAGCAACCCCAGGGGGAACCCTAATTCACCCCTCCACTTT	CASNPRGNPNSPLHF
TRBV30	.	few	TRBJ2-7	TGTGCCTGGAGTGTATACGGTGTCACCTACGAGCAGTACTTC	CAWSVYGVTYEQYF
TRBV4-2	TRBD2	.	TRBJ2-3	TGTGCCAGCAGCCTAGTAGCGGGGGACCCGACAGATACGCAGTATTTT	CASSLVAGDPTDTQYF
TRBV28	TRBD1	.	TRBJ1-2	TGTGCCAGCAGTTTAGAGCGTCGGGACAGGGGAGGGTATGGCTACACCTTC	CASSLERRDRGGYGYTF
TRBV10-3	.	once	TRBJ2-7	TGTGCCATCAGTGAGTCGTCGCTAGACTACGAGCAGTACTTC	CAISESSLDYEQYF
TRBV18	TRBD1	.	TRBJ2-7	TGTGCCAGCTCACCACGAACAGGGGTTTCCGTCTACGAGCAGTACTTC	CASSPRTGVSVYEQYF
TRBV7-9	.	.	TRBJ1-2	TGTGCCAGCAGCTCCGTTATCGGCTACACCTTC	CASSSVIGYTF
TRBV30	.	.	TRBJ1-5	TGTGCCTGGGGCCGGGACAAAGATCAGCCCCAGCATTTT	CAWGRDKDQPQHF
TRBV5-4	TRBD1	.	TRBJ2-5	TGTGCCAGCAGCTTGGGACAGGGCCCCCTCCGGGAGACCCAGTACTTC	CASSLGQGPLRETQYF
TRBV10-3	.	.	TRBJ1-1	TGTGCCATCAGTGACTCTATCAGGGGCCCTGAAGCTTTCTTT	CAISDSIRGPEAFF
TRBV6-5	.	once	TRBJ2-5	TGTGCCAGCCTCCGGGACAATAACCAAGAGACCCAGTACTTC	CASLRDNNQETQYF
TRBV28	TRBD1	.	TRBJ2-7	TGTGCCAGCAGTTTTGGCAACCGGGACAGGGAGTACTTC	CASSFGNRDREYF
TRBV5-1	.	.	TRBJ2-7	TGCGCCAGCAGTACGGACTCTTACTCCTACGAGCAGTACTTC	CASSTDSYSYEQYF
TRBV3-1/TRBV3-2	.	.	TRBJ1-1	TGTGCCAGCAGCCAAGTCCCAGGGGTGAACACTGAAGCTTTCTTT	CASSQVPGVNTEAFF
TRBV9	.	.	TRBJ2-2	TGTGCCAGCAGCGTAGTACAGGCCGGGGAGCTGTTTTTT	CASSVVQAGELFF
TRBV3-1/TRBV3-2	.	.	TRBJ1-2	TGTGCCAGCAGCCAGTGGCAGGGTGGCGATGGCTACACCTTC	CASSQWQGGDGYTF
TRBV24-1	TRBD2	once	TRBJ2-1	TGTGCCACCAGTGGGACTAGCGGGGGGGCTTACTACAATGAGCAGTTCTTC	CATSGTSGGAYYNEQFF
TRBV4-1	TRBD2	.	TRBJ2-5	TGCGCCAGCAGCCCCCTGGAGCGGGGGGTCCAAGAGACCCAGTACTTC	CASSPLERGVQETQYF
TRBV5-1	.	.	TRBJ2-3	TGCGCCAGCAGCTTGGAGGTAGGCAGGAGGAGCACAGATACGCAGTATTTT	CASSLEVGRRSTDTQYF
TRBV30	.	.	TRBJ1-3	TGTGCCTGGAGTCAGGGGATTACCTCTGGAAACACCATATATTTT	CAWSQGITSGNTIYF
TRBV12-3/TRBV12-4	.	.	TRBJ1-1	TGTGCCAGCAGTTTAGCTGGAGGGGCTTTCTTT	CASSLAGGAFF
TRBV3-1/TRBV3-2	TRBD2	.	TRBJ2-5	TGTGCCAGCACCCTTCCGTCTAGCGGGGGGGATTTACAAGAGACTGTGAGGACCCAGTACTTC	CASTLPSSGGDLQETVRTQYF
TRBV27	TRBD1	.	TRBJ2-7	TGTGCCAGCACGCGGACCGGGACAGCCTCCTACGAGCAGTACTTC	CASTRTGTASYEQYF